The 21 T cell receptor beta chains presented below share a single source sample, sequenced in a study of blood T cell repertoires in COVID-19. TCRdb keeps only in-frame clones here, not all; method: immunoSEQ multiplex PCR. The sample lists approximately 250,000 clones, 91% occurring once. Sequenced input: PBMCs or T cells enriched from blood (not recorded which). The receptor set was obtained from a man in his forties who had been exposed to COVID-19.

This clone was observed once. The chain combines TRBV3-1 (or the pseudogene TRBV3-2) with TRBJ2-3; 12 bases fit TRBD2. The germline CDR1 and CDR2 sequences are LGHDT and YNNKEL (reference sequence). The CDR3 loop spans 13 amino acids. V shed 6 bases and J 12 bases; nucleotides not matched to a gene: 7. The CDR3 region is CASSILAGGPQYF. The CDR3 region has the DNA TGTGCCAGCAGTATTCTAGCGGGAGGGCCACAGTATTTT.

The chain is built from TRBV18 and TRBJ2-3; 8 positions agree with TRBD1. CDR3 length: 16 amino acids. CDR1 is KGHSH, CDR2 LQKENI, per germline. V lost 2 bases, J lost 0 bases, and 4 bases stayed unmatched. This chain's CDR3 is CASSPLQGASTDTQYF. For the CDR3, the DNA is TGTGCCAGCTCACCATTGCAGGGGGCGAGCACAGATACGCAGTATTTT.

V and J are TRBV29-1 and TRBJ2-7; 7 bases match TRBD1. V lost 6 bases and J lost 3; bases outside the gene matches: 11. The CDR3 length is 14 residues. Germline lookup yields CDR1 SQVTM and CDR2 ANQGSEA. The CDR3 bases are TGCAGCGTCGCCGGGACAGAGAAAATCTACGAGCAGTACTTC. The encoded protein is CSVAGTEKIYEQYF.

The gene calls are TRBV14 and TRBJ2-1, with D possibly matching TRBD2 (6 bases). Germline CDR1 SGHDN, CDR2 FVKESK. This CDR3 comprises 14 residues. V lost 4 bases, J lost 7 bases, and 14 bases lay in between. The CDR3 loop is CASSPSGTSNEQFF. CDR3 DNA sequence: TGTGCCAGCAGCCCATCCGGGACTTCTAATGAGCAGTTCTTC. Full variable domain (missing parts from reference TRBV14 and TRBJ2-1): EAGVTQFPSHSVIEKGQTVTLRCDPISGHDNLYWYRRVMGKEIKFLLHFVKESKQDESGMPNNRFLAERTGGTYSTLKVQPAELEDSGVYFCASSPSGTSNEQFFGPGTRLTVL.

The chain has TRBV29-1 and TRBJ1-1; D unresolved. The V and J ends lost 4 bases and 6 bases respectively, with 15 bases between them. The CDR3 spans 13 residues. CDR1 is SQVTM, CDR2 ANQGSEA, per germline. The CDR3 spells CSVGNALGAEAFF. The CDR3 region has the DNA TGCAGCGTTGGAAATGCTTTGGGAGCTGAAGCTTTCTTT.

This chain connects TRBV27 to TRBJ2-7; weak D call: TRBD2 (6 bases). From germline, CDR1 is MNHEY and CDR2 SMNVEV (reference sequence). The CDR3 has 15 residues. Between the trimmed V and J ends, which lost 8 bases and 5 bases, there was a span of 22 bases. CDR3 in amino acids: CASGELANLEDEQYF. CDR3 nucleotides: TGTGCCAGCGGGGAACTAGCCAATCTCGAGGACGAGCAGTACTTC.

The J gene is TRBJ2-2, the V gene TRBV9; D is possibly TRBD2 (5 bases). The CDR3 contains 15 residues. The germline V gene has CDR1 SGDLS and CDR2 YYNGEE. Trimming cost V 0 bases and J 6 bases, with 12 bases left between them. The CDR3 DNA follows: TGTGCCAGCAGCGTAGGAGGTAGCGTAGCCGGGGAGCTGTTTTTT. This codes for CASSVGGSVAGELFF.

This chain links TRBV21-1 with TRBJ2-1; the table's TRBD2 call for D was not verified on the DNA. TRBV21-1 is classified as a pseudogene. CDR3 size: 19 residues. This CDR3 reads CASSKREGRAGASVNEQFF. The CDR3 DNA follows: TGTGCCAGCAGCAAGAGGGAGGGTAGAGCGGGAGCGTCTGTCAATGAGCAGTTCTTC.

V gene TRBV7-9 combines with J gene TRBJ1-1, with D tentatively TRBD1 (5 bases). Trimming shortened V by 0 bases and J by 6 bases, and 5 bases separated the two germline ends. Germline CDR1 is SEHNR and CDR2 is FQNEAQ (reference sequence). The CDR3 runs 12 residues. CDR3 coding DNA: TGTGCCAGCAGCTTAGCGGGGCCTGAAGCTTTCTTT. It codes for CASSLAGPEAFF. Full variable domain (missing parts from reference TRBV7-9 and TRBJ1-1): DTGVSQNPRHKITKRGQNVTFRCDPISEHNRLYWYRQTLGQGPEFLTYFQNEAQLEKSRLLSDRFSAERPKGSFSTLEIQRTEQGDSAMYLCASSLAGPEAFFGQGTRLTVV.

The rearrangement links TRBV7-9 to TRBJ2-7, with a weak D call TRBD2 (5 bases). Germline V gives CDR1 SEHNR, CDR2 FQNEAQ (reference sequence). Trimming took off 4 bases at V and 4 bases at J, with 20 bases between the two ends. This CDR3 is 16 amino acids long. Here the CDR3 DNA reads TGTGCCAGCAGCTCAACCCAGAAGGGAGTAGGTTACGAGCAGTACTTC. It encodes CASSSTQKGVGYEQYF. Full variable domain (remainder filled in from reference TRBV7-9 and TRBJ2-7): DTGVSQNPRHKITKRGQNVTFRCDPISEHNRLYWYRQTLGQGPEFLTYFQNEAQLEKSRLLSDRFSAERPKGSFSTLEIQRTEQGDSAMYLCASSSTQKGVGYEQYFGPGTRLTVT.

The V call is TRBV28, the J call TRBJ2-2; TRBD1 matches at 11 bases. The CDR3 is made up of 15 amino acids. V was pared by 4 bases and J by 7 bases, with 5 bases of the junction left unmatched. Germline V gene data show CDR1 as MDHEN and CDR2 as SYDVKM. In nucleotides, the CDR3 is TGTGCCAGCAGTTGGGGACAGGGGGGAGTCGGGGAGCTGTTTTTT. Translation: CASSWGQGGVGELFF.

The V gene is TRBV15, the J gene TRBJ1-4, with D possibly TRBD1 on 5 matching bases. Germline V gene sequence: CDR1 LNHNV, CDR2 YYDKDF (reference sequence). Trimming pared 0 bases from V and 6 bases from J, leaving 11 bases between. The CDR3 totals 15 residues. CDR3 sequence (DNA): TGTGCCACCAGCAGAGACCGGGACTTATATGAAAAACTGTTTTTT. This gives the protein CATSRDRDLYEKLFF.

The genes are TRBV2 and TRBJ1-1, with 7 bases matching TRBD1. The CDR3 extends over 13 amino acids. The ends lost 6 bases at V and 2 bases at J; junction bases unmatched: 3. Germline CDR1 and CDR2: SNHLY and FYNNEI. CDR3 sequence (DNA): TGTGCCAGCAGCCGGGACAGCAACACTGAAGCTTTCTTT. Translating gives CASSRDSNTEAFF.

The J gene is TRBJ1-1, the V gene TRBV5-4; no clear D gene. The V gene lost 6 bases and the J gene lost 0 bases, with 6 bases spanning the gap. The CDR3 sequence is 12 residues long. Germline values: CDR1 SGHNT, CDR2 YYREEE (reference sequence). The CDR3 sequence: CASKDLNTEAFF. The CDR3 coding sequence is TGTGCCAGCAAGGACTTGAACACTGAAGCTTTCTTT.

The CDR3 protein is CASSLDRKGYTF. The CDR3, as DNA: TGTGCCAGCAGCTTAGACAGGAAGGGCTACACCTTC. The genes are TRBV7-2 and TRBJ1-2, with a possible D match to TRBD1 (5 bases). Germline V gene sequence: CDR1 SGHTA, CDR2 FQGNSA. CDR3 length: 12 residues. Between the trimmed V and J ends, which lost 1 base and 8 bases, there was a span of 8 bases.

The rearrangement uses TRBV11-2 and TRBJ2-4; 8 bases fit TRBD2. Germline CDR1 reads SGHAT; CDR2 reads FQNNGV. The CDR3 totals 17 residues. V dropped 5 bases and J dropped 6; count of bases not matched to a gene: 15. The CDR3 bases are TGTGCCAGCAGCCCAATGAGCGGGAGCAGACCGGGAAACATTCAGTACTTC. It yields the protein CASSPMSGSRPGNIQYF.

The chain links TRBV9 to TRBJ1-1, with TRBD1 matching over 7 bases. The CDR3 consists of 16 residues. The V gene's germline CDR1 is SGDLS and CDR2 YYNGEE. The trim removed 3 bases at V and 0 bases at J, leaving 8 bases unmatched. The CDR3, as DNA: TGTGCCAGCAGCGCGTCGCCGGGACAGTTGAACACTGAAGCTTTCTTT. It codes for CASSASPGQLNTEAFF.

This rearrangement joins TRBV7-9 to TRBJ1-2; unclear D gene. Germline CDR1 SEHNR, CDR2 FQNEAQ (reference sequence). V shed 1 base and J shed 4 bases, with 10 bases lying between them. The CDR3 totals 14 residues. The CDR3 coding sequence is TGTGCCAGCAGCTTAGTATCAGATTCCTATGGCTACACCTTC. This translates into CASSLVSDSYGYTF.

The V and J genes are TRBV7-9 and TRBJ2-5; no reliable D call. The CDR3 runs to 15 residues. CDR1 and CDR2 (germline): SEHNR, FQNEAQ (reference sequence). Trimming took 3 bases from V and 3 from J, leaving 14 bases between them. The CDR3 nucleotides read TGTGCCAGCAGCTTCTCTGAGACAAGAGAAGAGACCCAGTACTTC. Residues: CASSFSETREETQYF.

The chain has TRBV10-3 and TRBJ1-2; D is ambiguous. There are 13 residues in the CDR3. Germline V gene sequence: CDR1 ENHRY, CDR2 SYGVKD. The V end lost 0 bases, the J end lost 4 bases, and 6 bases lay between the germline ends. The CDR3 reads CAISESGSYGYTF. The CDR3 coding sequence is TGTGCCATCAGTGAGTCCGGGAGCTATGGCTACACCTTC.

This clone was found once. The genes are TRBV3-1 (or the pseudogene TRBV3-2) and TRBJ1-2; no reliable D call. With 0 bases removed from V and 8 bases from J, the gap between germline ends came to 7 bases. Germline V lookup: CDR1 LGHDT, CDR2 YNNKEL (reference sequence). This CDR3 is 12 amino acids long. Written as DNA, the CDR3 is TGTGCCAGCAGCCAAGAGTTCGGGGGCTACACCTTC. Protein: CASSQEFGGYTF.